This T cell receptor (beta chain) was sequenced in a study of blood T cell repertoires in COVID-19. Study-wide context: There were acute and convalescent COVID-19 samples, and they came from the United States, Italy and Spain.

The CDR3 runs 16 residues. In germline, CDR1 is LNHDA, CDR2 SQIVND (reference sequence). Unmatched junction bases numbered 10, after V lost 6 bases and J lost 7 bases. The method was immunoSEQ multiplex PCR; TCRdb's version includes in-frame clones alone and lacks a portion of them. The table records tens of thousands of clones, approximately 90% of them present only once. The sequence came from a man between 50 and 59 years old with acute or convalescent COVID-19. J is TRBJ2-3 and V is TRBV19; 13 positions agree with TRBD2. The material sequenced was peripheral blood. The DNA for the CDR3 is TGTGCCAGTAGCCCCGGGACTAGCGGGACCAAGAATACGCAGTATTTT. It translates to CASSPGTSGTKNTQYF.